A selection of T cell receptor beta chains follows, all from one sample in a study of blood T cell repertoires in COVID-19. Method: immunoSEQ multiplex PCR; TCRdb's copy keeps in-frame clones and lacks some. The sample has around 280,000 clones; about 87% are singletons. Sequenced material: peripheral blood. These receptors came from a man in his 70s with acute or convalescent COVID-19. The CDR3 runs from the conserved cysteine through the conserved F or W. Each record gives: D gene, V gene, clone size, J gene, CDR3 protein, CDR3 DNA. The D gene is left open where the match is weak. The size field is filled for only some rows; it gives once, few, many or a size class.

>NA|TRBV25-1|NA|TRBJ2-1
CASSLQGLTYNEQFF
TGTGCCAGCAGTTTACAGGGTCTAACCTACAATGAGCAGTTCTTC
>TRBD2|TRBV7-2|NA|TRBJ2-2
CASSRFPSGANTGELFF
TGTGCCAGCAGCCGTTTCCCTAGCGGAGCGAACACCGGGGAGCTGTTTTTT
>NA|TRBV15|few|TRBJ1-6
CATSSSHNSPLHF
TGTGCCACCAGCAGCAGTCATAATTCACCCCTCCACTTT
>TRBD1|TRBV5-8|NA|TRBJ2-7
CASPGTGDEQYF
TGTGCCAGCCCGGGGACAGGGGACGAGCAGTACTTC
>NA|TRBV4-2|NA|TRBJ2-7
CASRPRGVSYEQYF
TGTGCCAGCAGGCCCCGAGGAGTCTCCTACGAGCAGTACTTC
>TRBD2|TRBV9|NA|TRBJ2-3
CASSVGPASGGASYTQYF
TGTGCCAGCAGCGTTGGGCCAGCTAGCGGGGGGGCGAGTTATACGCAGTATTTT
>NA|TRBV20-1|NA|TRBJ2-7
CSASNPFYEQYF
TGCAGTGCTAGTAATCCCTTCTACGAGCAGTACTTC
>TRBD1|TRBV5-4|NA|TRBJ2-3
CASATDRDLRNTQYF
TGTGCCAGCGCTACGGACAGGGATCTGAGAAATACGCAGTATTTT
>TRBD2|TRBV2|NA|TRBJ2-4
CASGGRDRAKNIQYF
TGTGCCAGCGGGGGGAGGGATAGAGCCAAAAACATTCAGTACTTC
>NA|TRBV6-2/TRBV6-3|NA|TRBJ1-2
CASSLRGEGYTF
TGTGCCAGCAGCCTCAGGGGCGAGGGCTACACCTTC
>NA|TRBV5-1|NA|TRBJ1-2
CASSLSVDSIDTF
TGCGCCAGCAGCTTGTCGGTGGACAGCATCGACACCTTC
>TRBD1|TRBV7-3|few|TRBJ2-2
CASSSGQGAGELFF
TGTGCCAGCAGCTCCGGACAGGGGGCCGGGGAGCTGTTTTTT
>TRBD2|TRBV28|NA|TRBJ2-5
CASSPGGHGETQYF
TGTGCCAGCAGTCCGGGAGGCCATGGAGAGACCCAGTACTTC
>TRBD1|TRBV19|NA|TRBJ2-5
CASSPQTGTGTQYF
TGTGCCAGTAGTCCCCAGACAGGGACGGGGACCCAGTACTTC
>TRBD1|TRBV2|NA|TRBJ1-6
CASRRDRAGNSPLHF
TGTGCCAGCAGACGGGACAGGGCCGGTAATTCACCCCTCCACTTT
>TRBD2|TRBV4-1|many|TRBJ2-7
CASSQGLAVSYEQYF
TGCGCCAGCAGCCAAGGACTAGCGGTCTCCTACGAGCAGTACTTC
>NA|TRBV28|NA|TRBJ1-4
CASSLPGFTTNEKLFF
TGTGCCAGCAGTTTACCAGGATTTACAACTAATGAAAAACTGTTTTTT
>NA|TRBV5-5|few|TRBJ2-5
CASSRDTHQETQYF
TGTGCCAGCAGCCGGGACACCCACCAAGAGACCCAGTACTTC
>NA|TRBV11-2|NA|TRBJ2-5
CASSPTEETQYF
TGTGCCAGCAGCCCCACGGAGGAGACCCAGTACTTC
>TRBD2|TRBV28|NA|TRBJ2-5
CASSLTSGRAETQYF
TGTGCCAGCAGCCTAACTAGCGGGAGGGCAGAGACCCAGTACTTC
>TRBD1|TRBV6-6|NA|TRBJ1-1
CASSKQGRTEAFF
TGTGCCAGCAGTAAACAGGGGCGGACTGAAGCTTTCTTT
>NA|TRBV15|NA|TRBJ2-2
CATSRDLPGELFF
TGTGCCACCAGCAGAGATCTCCCCGGGGAGCTGTTTTTT
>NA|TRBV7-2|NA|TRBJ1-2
CASSLQWQGSYGYTF
TGTGCCAGCAGCTTACAGTGGCAGGGAAGCTATGGCTACACCTTC
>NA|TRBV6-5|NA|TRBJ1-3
CASNRNSGNTIYF
TGTGCCAGCAACAGGAACTCTGGAAACACCATATATTTT
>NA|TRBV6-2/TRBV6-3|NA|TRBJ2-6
CASSPGGGSSGANVLTF
TGTGCCAGCAGCCCAGGGGGAGGGAGCTCTGGGGCCAACGTCCTGACTTTC
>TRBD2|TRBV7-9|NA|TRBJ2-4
CASSLLISGGLAKNIQYF
TGTGCCAGCAGCCTCCTCATTAGCGGGGGCTTAGCCAAAAACATTCAGTACTTC
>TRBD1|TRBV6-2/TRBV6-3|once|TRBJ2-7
CASSDRGLEQYF
TGTGCCAGCAGTGACAGGGGGCTCGAGCAGTACTTC
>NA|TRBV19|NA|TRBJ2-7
CASSLGIESNEQYF
TGTGCCAGTAGTCTCGGGATAGAAAGCAACGAGCAGTACTTC
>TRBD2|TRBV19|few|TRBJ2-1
CASSNEREGPYNEQFF
TGTGCCAGTAGTAACGAGCGGGAGGGCCCTTACAATGAGCAGTTCTTC
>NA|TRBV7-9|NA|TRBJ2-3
CASTKGGTGGSTDTQYF
TGTGCCAGCACCAAAGGCGGGACCGGCGGTAGCACAGATACGCAGTATTTT
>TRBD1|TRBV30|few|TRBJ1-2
CAWRPGQYYGYTF
TGTGCCTGGAGACCGGGACAGTACTATGGCTACACCTTC
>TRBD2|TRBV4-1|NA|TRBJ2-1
CASSRGRTSGGGYNEQFF
TGCGCCAGCAGCCGGGGCAGGACTAGCGGGGGGGGCTACAATGAGCAGTTCTTC
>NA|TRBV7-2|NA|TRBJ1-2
CASSLNGGTDGYTF
TGTGCCAGCAGCTTAAATGGTGGAACAGATGGCTACACCTTC
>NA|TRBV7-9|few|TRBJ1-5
CASSPTGNQPQHF
TGTGCCAGCAGCCCCACAGGGAATCAGCCCCAGCATTTT
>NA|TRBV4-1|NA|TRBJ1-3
CASSQDIRVRTGNTIYF
TGCGCCAGCAGCCAAGATATCCGGGTTAGGACTGGAAACACCATATATTTT
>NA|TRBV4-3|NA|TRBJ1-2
CASSLSSGSYTF
TGCGCCAGCAGCCTAAGCTCTGGTAGCTACACCTTC
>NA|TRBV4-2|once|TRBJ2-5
CASSQVYRVKETQYF
TGTGCCAGCAGCCAAGTATATCGGGTTAAAGAGACCCAGTACTTC
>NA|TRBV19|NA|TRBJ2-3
CATRGAADTQYF
TGTGCCACCAGGGGTGCCGCAGATACGCAGTATTTT
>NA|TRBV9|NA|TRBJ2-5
CASSARDFPQETQYF
TGTGCCAGCAGCGCCCGGGACTTCCCCCAAGAGACCCAGTACTTC
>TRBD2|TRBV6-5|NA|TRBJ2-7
CASSQAGGVYEQYF
TGTGCCAGCAGCCAAGCGGGGGGAGTATACGAGCAGTACTTC
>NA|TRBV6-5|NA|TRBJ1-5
CASSYAGPYSNQPQHF
TGTGCCAGCAGTTATGCAGGTCCGTATAGCAATCAGCCCCAGCATTTT
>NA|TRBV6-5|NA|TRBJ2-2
CATKQGEGGTGELFF
TGTGCCACGAAACAGGGGGAGGGGGGCACCGGGGAGCTGTTTTTT
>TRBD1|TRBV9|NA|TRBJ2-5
CASPPDRAGETQYF
TGTGCCAGCCCACCGGACAGGGCGGGCGAGACCCAGTACTTC
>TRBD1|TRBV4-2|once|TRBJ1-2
CASSPTNAGGGHGYTF
TGTGCCAGCAGCCCAACAAATGCAGGGGGCGGACATGGCTACACCTTC
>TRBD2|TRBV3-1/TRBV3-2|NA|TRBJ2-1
CASSRTSGGGNEQFF
TGTGCCAGCAGCAGAACTAGCGGGGGCGGCAATGAGCAGTTCTTC
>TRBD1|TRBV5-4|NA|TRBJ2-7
CASSWDREYEQYF
TGTGCCAGCAGCTGGGACAGGGAGTACGAGCAGTACTTC
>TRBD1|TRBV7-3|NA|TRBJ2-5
CASSPMTGSETQYF
TGTGCCAGCAGCCCGATGACAGGGTCAGAGACCCAGTACTTC
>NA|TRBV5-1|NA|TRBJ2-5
CASSLGGGSQETQYF
TGCGCCAGCAGCTTGGGTGGGGGGAGTCAAGAGACCCAGTACTTC
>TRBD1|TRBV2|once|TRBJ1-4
CASRRPGQGNEKLFF
TGTGCCAGCAGGCGTCCGGGACAGGGGAATGAAAAACTGTTTTTT
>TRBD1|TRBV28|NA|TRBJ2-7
CASSAPGTGGYEQYF
TGTGCCAGCAGTGCCCCCGGGACAGGGGGCTACGAGCAGTACTTC
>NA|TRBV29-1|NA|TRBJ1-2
CSVVRLLEGYTF
TGCAGCGTTGTGCGGCTCCTTGAGGGCTACACCTTC
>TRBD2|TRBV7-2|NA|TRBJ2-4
CASSPSGKPSKNIQYF
TGTGCCAGCAGTCCTAGCGGGAAGCCCTCAAAAAACATTCAGTACTTC
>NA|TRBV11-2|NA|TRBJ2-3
CASSFRGRSDTQYF
TGTGCCAGCAGCTTCCGAGGGCGGTCGGATACGCAGTATTTT
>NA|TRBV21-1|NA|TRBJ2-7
CASSKATGFHEQYF
TGTGCCAGCAGCAAAGCGACAGGGTTCCACGAGCAGTACTTC
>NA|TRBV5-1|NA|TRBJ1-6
CASSPEGLNSPLHF
TGCGCCAGCAGCCCGGAGGGGCTTAATTCACCCCTCCACTTT
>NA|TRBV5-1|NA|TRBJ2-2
CASSLVRGSNVAGELFF
TGCGCCAGCAGCTTGGTCAGGGGAAGTAATGTGGCCGGGGAGCTGTTTTTT
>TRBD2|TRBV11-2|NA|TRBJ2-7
CASSQTSGVDEQYF
TGTGCCAGCAGTCAGACTAGCGGGGTTGACGAGCAGTACTTC
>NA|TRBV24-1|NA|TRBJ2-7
CATSDPNRSYEQYF
TGTGCCACCAGTGATCCAAACAGGTCCTACGAGCAGTACTTC